This T cell receptor (beta chain) was sequenced in a study of T cell repertoires in cytomegalovirus infection. TCRdb redid the calling of the reads with MiXCR, one entry per CDR3 protein. The sample carries around 630,000 distinct CDR3 sequences, roughly a quarter recorded once. As to this clonotype: A clone one base away is much larger, so this may be a read error.

Germline loops: CDR1 SNHLY, CDR2 FYNNEI. V shed 10 bases and J shed 0 bases, with 19 bases lying between them. The CDR3 runs to 16 residues. The specimen was CD8+ T cells from PBMCs. This rearrangement joins TRBV2 to TRBJ2-1; D possibly matches TRBD1 or TRBD2 (5 bases each). This TCR came from a human donor in good health (CMV status not recorded). Some clones in this sample may be carry-over from other donors' samples. CDR3 DNA: TGTGCCAACACCGACCGGGACGCAAGCTCCTACAATGAGCAGTTCTTC. It codes for CANTDRDASSYNEQFF.